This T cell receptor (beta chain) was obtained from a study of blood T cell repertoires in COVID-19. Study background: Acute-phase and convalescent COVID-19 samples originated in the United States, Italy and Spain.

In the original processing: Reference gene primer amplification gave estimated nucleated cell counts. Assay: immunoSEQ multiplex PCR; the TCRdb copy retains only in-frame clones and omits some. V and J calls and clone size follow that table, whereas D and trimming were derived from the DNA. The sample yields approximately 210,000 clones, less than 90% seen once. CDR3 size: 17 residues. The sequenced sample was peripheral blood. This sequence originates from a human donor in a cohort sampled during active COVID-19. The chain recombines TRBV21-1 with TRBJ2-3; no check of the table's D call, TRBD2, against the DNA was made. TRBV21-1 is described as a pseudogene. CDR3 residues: CASSIPSLGFLTDTQYF. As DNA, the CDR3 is TGTGCCAGCAGCATCCCTTCCCTCGGGTTCTTAACAGATACGCAGTATTTT.